This T cell receptor beta chain came from a study of blood T cells in healthy people across ages. Regarding the study as a whole: Possibly, changes in expanded clonotypes were confounded because donor CMV status was unknown.

This clonotype was recorded a few times. No antigen is known for it. CDR1 MGHRA and CDR2 YSYEKL come from the germline V gene. This CDR3 has 18 amino acids. Trimming at V came to 4 bases and at J to 0 bases, leaving 10 bases not matched to a gene. Primers used in a second PCR of roughly 7 to 12 cycles were a sample-barcoded 5' primer and a J-beta primer mix. Every molecule of cDNA carried a tag from a template-switch adaptor with 12 random nucleotides. A single record per CDR3 protein comes from TCRdb applying MiXCR to the 5' RACE reads. The top ten clones hold under 15% of a sample with 650,000 to 1,000,000 distinct CDR3 sequences, around 34% of them seen once.

This TCR came from a man younger than 35 in good health. Material for sequencing was blood. This chain joins TRBV4-1 and TRBJ1-5; 9 bases are a match to TRBD1. The CDR3 sequence: CASSPSRTGDYSNQPQHF. CDR3 DNA sequence: TGCGCCAGCAGCCCCTCCCGGACAGGGGACTATAGCAATCAGCCCCAGCATTTT.